Below are 9 T cell receptor beta chains sequenced from a single sample in a study of CD8 T cells in Susac syndrome. After extraction with the RNeasy kit, roughly 0.45 to 1 ug of the RNA was reverse transcribed using random hexamers. TCRdb re-analysed the immunoSEQ multiplex PCR reads in MiXCR, keeping a single row per CDR3 protein. The table shows about 300,000 distinct CDR3 sequences, with over 75% occurring only once. The sequenced sample consisted of CD8+ T cells from PBMCs. The source of these receptors is a human donor with multiple sclerosis.

Concerning this clonotype itself: Relative to the germline gene, one junction end is altered; a read error may explain this. This sequence joins TRBV5-4 and TRBJ2-5, with 13 bases lining up with TRBD2. CDR1 is SGHNT, CDR2 YYREEE, per germline (reference sequence). The CDR3 consists of 13 residues. CDR3 bases: TGTGCCAGCAGCTTTCCCGGGACTAGCGGGGATCACTTC. Residues: CASSFPGTSGDHF.

The chain's CDR3 is CASSYGGTSGFSYNEQFF. Here the CDR3 DNA reads TGTGCCAGCAGTTACGGGGGGACTAGCGGGTTCTCCTACAATGAGCAGTTCTTC. The chain joins TRBV6-2 or TRBV6-3 to TRBJ2-1; 12 bases are shared with TRBD2. CDR3 length equals 18 residues. Trimming cost V 2 bases and J 0 bases; bases outside gene matches: 5. Germline assignment: CDR1 MNHEY and CDR2 SVGEGT.

This chain connects TRBV4-3 to TRBJ2-2; D is unclear. There are 15 residues in the CDR3. Germline CDR1 reads LGHNA; CDR2 reads YSLEER. Trimming took off 1 base at V and 8 bases at J, with 14 bases between the two ends. The CDR3 reads CASSQGIESAGELFF. For the CDR3, the DNA is TGCGCCAGCAGCCAAGGAATCGAGAGCGCGGGGGAGCTGTTTTTT.

In this sample, this clonotype turned up once. This chain uses TRBV4-2 with TRBJ1-5, with D unresolved. The CDR3 covers 18 residues. Germline V gives CDR1 LGHNA, CDR2 YNFKEQ. The V gene lost 3 bases and the J gene lost 1 base, with 19 bases spanning the gap. The CDR3 loop is CASSQEEGYLGSNQPQHF. The DNA for the CDR3 is TGTGCCAGCAGCCAGGAGGAGGGATACCTGGGAAGCAATCAGCCCCAGCATTTT.

The chain joins TRBV19 to TRBJ2-7; weak D call: TRBD2 (6 bases). The CDR3 sequence is 13 residues long. Germline loops: CDR1 LNHDA, CDR2 SQIVND (reference sequence). V gave up 6 bases and J gave up 2 bases, with 11 bases separating them. The CDR3 region is CASRGLTTYEQYF. CDR3 in DNA: TGTGCCAGTAGGGGACTCACCACCTACGAGCAGTACTTC.

The rearrangement uses TRBV6-5 and TRBJ2-6; a weak D match, TRBD2 (6 bases). Germline CDR1 is MNHEY and CDR2 is SVGAGI. Trimming left V 11 bases short and J 0 bases short, with 11 bases between. This CDR3 spans 14 amino acids. CDR3 nucleotide sequence: TGTGCCGCCGGGGGAATCTCTGGGGCCAACGTCCTGACTTTC. Protein sequence: CAAGGISGANVLTF.

This clonotype was seen only once. The CDR3 sequence: CASSVERVWPGQGGYEQYF. In DNA, the CDR3 is TGTGCCAGCAGCGTAGAGCGGGTCTGGCCGGGACAGGGTGGCTACGAGCAGTACTTC. V and J are TRBV9 and TRBJ2-7, with TRBD1 identical over 9 bases. Germline-derived CDR1 and CDR2 are SGDLS and YYNGEE. V lost 0 bases, J lost 3 bases, and 16 bases stayed unmatched. The CDR3 contains 19 residues. Full variable domain (outside the CDR3, taken from reference TRBV9 and TRBJ2-7): DSGVTQTPKHLITATGQRVTLRCSPRSGDLSVYWYQQSLDQGLQFLIQYYNGEERAKGNILERFSAQQFPDLHSELNLSSLELGDSALYFCASSVERVWPGQGGYEQYFGPGTRLTVT.

The genes are TRBV4-2 and TRBJ2-6, with D maybe TRBD1 (5 bases). This CDR3 region has 18 residues. Germline-derived CDR1 and CDR2 are LGHNA and YNFKEQ. V was trimmed by 3 bases and J by 0 bases, leaving 15 bases between them. The CDR3 loop reads CASSHSTGQGSGANVLTF. In DNA form, the CDR3 reads TGTGCCAGCAGCCATTCAACTGGCCAGGGCTCTGGGGCCAACGTCCTGACTTTC.

This chain uses TRBV12-3 or TRBV12-4 with TRBJ2-7; D possibly corresponds to TRBD2 (6 bases). V lost 3 bases and J 4 bases, leaving 10 bases between the germline ends. This CDR3 is 13 amino acids long. Written as DNA, the CDR3 is TGTGCCAGCAGTTTCCAGGGACTTTACGAGCAGTACTTC. Its translation: CASSFQGLYEQYF.